This TCR beta chain was documented in a study of HIV-infected children after antiretroviral therapy interruption. Across the whole study: Most children had recorded EBV and CMV exposure. Overall study findings and caveats: By the end of treatment interruption, naive CD4+ clonality (Gini) increased. The CD45RA+ naive sort may contain some EMRA or stem memory cells.

This clonotype was seen repeatedly, ten times or more. As yet, its antigen is unknown. The TCR library was built from RNA with a 3' RACE protocol and unique molecular identifiers. MiXCR, applied by TCRdb to the 3' RACE reads, yields one record per CDR3 protein. Of approximately 89,000 distinct CDR3 sequences in the sample, around 6.9% were seen once. Germline loops: CDR1 DFQATT, CDR2 SNEGSKA (reference sequence). The CDR3 is made up of 13 amino acids. V was shortened by 3 bases and J by 6 bases, with 13 bases between the two germline ends. Specified treatment: PENTA 11 planned treatment interruption arm or continuous ART arm.

This receptor was obtained from a pool of human donors with HIV. Specimen: CD45RA+ CD4+ T cells from PBMCs, pooled from several time points, collected from a donor given antiretroviral therapy, either interrupted or continuous. The subset here: naive CD4+ CD45RA+ CD45RO- T cells. V and J are TRBV20-1 and TRBJ2-3, with D unresolved. CDR3 in DNA: TGCAGTGCTAGGCTCACGCGATCGGATACGCAGTATTTT. Protein product: CSARLTRSDTQYF.